This T cell receptor (beta chain) was sequenced for a study of cytomegalovirus exposure and HLA in healthy donors. Vbeta (60) and Jbeta (13) primers were used in the PCR. TCRdb's copy holds only in-frame clones and misses some; the assay was immunoSEQ multiplex PCR. The sample includes 130,000 or so clones, around 8.5% seen only once; the top ten take 5% to 7%. To note about this clone: What it binds is unknown.

The study's findings and limits: TCR beta chains associated with HLA were, in a later analysis, more clonally expanded than equally common others.

This CDR3 region has 13 residues. The V end lost 0 bases, the J end lost 3 bases, and 3 bases lay between the germline ends. Per germline, CDR1 SGHDN and CDR2 FVKESK. The clonotype comes from a middle-aged man in good health and CMV-seronegative. The V gene is TRBV14, the J gene TRBJ1-5; D is unclear. Sequences were obtained from PBMCs. In DNA form, the CDR3 reads TGTGCCAGCAGCCAAGACATCAATCAGCCCCAGCATTTT. Protein sequence: CASSQDINQPQHF.